Each of the 30 T cell receptor beta chains below was sequenced from the same sample in a study of PD-1 blockade in classical Hodgkin lymphoma. Sequencing was performed with immunoSEQ multiplex PCR; in TCRdb, only in-frame clones are kept and a portion is missing. The data show tens of thousands of clones, about two thirds seen once. Autologous stem cell transplantation was followed by relapse in every patient, and brentuximab vedotin exposure varied. The sequencing here drew on peripheral blood mononuclear cells (PBMCs), taken before the second cycle of nivolumab. The receptors shown here come from a human donor with classical Hodgkin lymphoma.

This clone came up a few times. The gene calls are TRBV5-5 and TRBJ2-7; the D is unclear. In germline, CDR1 is SGHKS, CDR2 YYEKEE (reference sequence). The CDR3 runs to 16 residues. V was shortened by 7 bases and J by 0 bases, with 20 bases between the two germline ends. CDR3 DNA sequence: TGTGCCAGCGGGCCAGGTTCATTCAGTAGCTCCTACGAGCAGTACTTC. Amino acids: CASGPGSFSSSYEQYF.

This clone is termed large. The V call is TRBV28, the J call TRBJ1-1; D not certain. The germline V and J ends were trimmed by 5 bases and 0 bases, with 7 bases remaining between them. Germline CDR1 MDHEN, CDR2 SYDVKM. This CDR3 is built from 13 residues. CDR3 coding DNA: TGTGCCAGCAGTCCTCAAATGAACACTGAAGCTTTCTTT. It translates to CASSPQMNTEAFF.

The rearrangement uses TRBV5-6 and TRBJ1-2, with 7 bases matching TRBD1. The V gene's germline CDR1 is SGHDT and CDR2 YYEEEE. This CDR3 has 13 amino acids. With V trimmed by 1 base and J by 6 bases, 3 bases remained unmatched. This CDR3 reads CASSLWDSDGYTF. In nucleotides, the CDR3 is TGTGCCAGCAGCTTGTGGGACAGTGATGGCTACACCTTC.

The CDR3 DNA sequence: TGTGCCAGCAGCTCCGGGCAGGCGCAGCCCCAGCATTTT. This translates into CASSSGQAQPQHF. The chain carries TRBV5-6 and TRBJ1-5; D remains ambiguous. Trimming stripped 3 bases from V and 7 bases from J, with 11 bases between. The CDR3 is 13 amino acids. Per germline, CDR1 SGHDT and CDR2 YYEEEE. The full variable domain, in which reference TRBV5-6 and TRBJ1-5 provide the parts outside the CDR3, is DAGVTQSPTHLIKTRGQQVTLRCSPKSGHDTVSWYQQALGQGPQFIFQYYEEEERQRGNFPDRFSGHQFPNYSSELNVNALLLGDSALYLCASSSGQAQPQHFGDGTRLSIL.

The genes are TRBV5-5 and TRBJ1-2; 7 nucleotides agree with TRBD1. This CDR3 has 15 residues. Germline V CDR1 and CDR2: SGHKS, YYEKEE (reference sequence). The V segment lost 0 bases and the J segment 0 bases; nucleotides outside the gene matches: 2. CDR3 in amino acids: CASSLETGTNYGYTF. The CDR3 DNA follows: TGTGCCAGCAGCTTGGAGACAGGGACTAACTATGGCTACACCTTC.

This clone has just a few counts. This chain uses TRBV19 with TRBJ1-1; D is undetermined. The V end lost 9 bases, the J end lost 2 bases, and 13 bases lay between the germline ends. The CDR3 is 13 amino acids. Germline V gives CDR1 LNHDA, CDR2 SQIVND (reference sequence). The CDR3 here is CASRWNLNTEAFF. The CDR3 nucleotides read TGTGCCAGCCGATGGAACCTCAACACTGAAGCTTTCTTT.

J is TRBJ1-5 and V is TRBV5-6, with a weak D call TRBD1 (5 bases). V was pared by 4 bases and J by 0 bases, with 11 bases between. CDR1 and CDR2 from the germline V gene are SGHDT and YYEEEE. This CDR3 comprises 15 residues. The CDR3 is CASSGGPYSNQPQHF. The CDR3 bases are TGTGCCAGCAGCGGGGGACCCTATAGCAATCAGCCCCAGCATTTT.

The CDR3 reads CASSLNRGNTIYF. DNA for the CDR3: TGTGCCAGCAGTTTGAACAGAGGAAACACCATATATTTT. The chain joins TRBV27 to TRBJ1-3; D gene uncertain. Germline V gene sequence: CDR1 MNHEY, CDR2 SMNVEV (reference sequence). There are 13 residues in the CDR3. V lost 3 bases and J 4 bases, leaving 7 bases between the germline ends.

The chain joins TRBV6-1 to TRBJ2-1; TRBD2 might be the D (6 bases). CDR1 MNHNS and CDR2 SASEGT come from the germline V gene. CDR3 length: 15 residues. V was clipped by 7 bases and J by 4 bases, with 17 bases between them. As DNA, the CDR3 is TGTGCCAGCAAGGACGTGGGGGACTTATACAATGAGCAGTTCTTC. It yields the protein CASKDVGDLYNEQFF.

This clone was counted a few times. V and J are TRBV7-9 and TRBJ2-3; 9 bases match TRBD1. Germline V gene data show CDR1 as SEHNR and CDR2 as FQNEAQ (reference sequence). The CDR3 is made up of 14 amino acids. The J segment lost 4 bases and the V segment lost 1 base, leaving 0 bases of the junction unmatched. CDR3 protein: CASSLGQGADTQYF. DNA of the CDR3: TGTGCCAGCAGCTTAGGACAGGGGGCAGATACGCAGTATTTT.

About this clone: Additional DNA sequences in this sample encode the identical CDR3. The chain recombines TRBV18 with TRBJ1-5; D possibly corresponds to TRBD1 (5 bases). Germline CDR1 and CDR2: KGHSH and LQKENI. The CDR3 has 15 residues. The V end lost 2 bases, the J end lost 1 base, and 9 bases lay between the germline ends. In DNA, the CDR3 is TGTGCCAGCTCACCAGGGTCAGGGAGCAATCAGCCCCAGCATTTT. Its translation is CASSPGSGSNQPQHF. The complete variable domain, with remaining parts taken from reference TRBV18 and TRBJ1-5, reads NAGVMQNPRHLVRRRGQEARLRCSPMKGHSHVYWYRQLPEEGLKFMVYLQKENIIDESGMPKERFSAEFPKEGPSILRIQQVVRGDSAAYFCASSPGSGSNQPQHFGDGTRLSIL.

The count of this clone is one. The chain combines TRBV10-3 with TRBJ1-5, with 7 bases lining up with TRBD1. The CDR3 consists of 18 residues. CDR1 is ENHRY, CDR2 SYGVKD, per germline. Germline trimming cut 2 bases from V and 4 bases from J; bases unmatched to any gene: 14. The DNA for the CDR3 is TGTGCCATCAGTGAGGACAGCCAGGGGGGGATGGGGAATCAGCCCCAGCATTTT. Amino acids: CAISEDSQGGMGNQPQHF.

This clone was counted a single time. The rearrangement uses TRBV6-5 and TRBJ2-5; possible D gene TRBD2, 5 bases. The germline CDR1 and CDR2 sequences are MNHEY and SVGAGI. The CDR3 contains 14 residues. V shed 0 bases and J shed 4 bases, with 9 bases lying between them. CDR3 amino acids: CASSYSTGRETQYF. The CDR3 DNA reads TGTGCCAGCAGTTACTCGACGGGGAGAGAGACCCAGTACTTC.

The chain is built from TRBV7-2 and TRBJ1-2, with 7 positions matching TRBD1. The ends lost 7 bases at V and 4 bases at J; junction bases unmatched: 6. CDR3 length equals 13 residues. CDR1 and CDR2 from the germline V gene are SGHTA and FQGNSA. As DNA, the CDR3 is TGTGCCAGCACCATCAGGGGGATCTATGGCTACACCTTC. This gives the protein CASTIRGIYGYTF.

The chain uses TRBV27 and TRBJ1-1, with a possible D match to TRBD1 (5 bases). Germline CDR1 reads MNHEY; CDR2 reads SMNVEV (reference sequence). The CDR3 has 15 amino acids. V dropped 4 bases and J dropped 3 bases, with 15 bases sitting between them. The CDR3 here is CASSSGAGMDTEAFF. The CDR3 region has the DNA TGTGCCAGCAGTTCTGGGGCAGGGATGGACACTGAAGCTTTCTTT.

This clone was observed a handful of times. The rearrangement joins TRBV7-2 to TRBJ2-1; no firm D call. V was cut by 2 bases and J by 7 bases, with 9 bases left in between. The CDR3 has 13 residues. The V gene's germline CDR1 is SGHTA and CDR2 FQGNSA. CDR3 in DNA: TGTGCCAGCAGCTTAAAGTTTGGAAATGAGCAGTTCTTC. This translates into CASSLKFGNEQFF.

This sequence joins TRBV7-2 and TRBJ1-5; D uncertain. The germline V gene has CDR1 SGHTA and CDR2 FQGNSA. The CDR3 spans 14 residues. Trimming pared 0 bases from V and 7 bases from J, leaving 10 bases between. The CDR3 nucleotides read TGTGCCAGCAGCTTAGCTAGCCCGGGACAGCCCCAGCATTTT. This codes for CASSLASPGQPQHF. Drawing the rest from reference TRBV7-2 and TRBJ1-5, the complete variable domain is GAGVSQSPSNKVTEKGKDVELRCDPISGHTALYWYRQSLGQGLEFLIYFQGNSAPDKSGLPSDRFSAERTGGSVSTLTIQRTQQEDSAVYLCASSLASPGQPQHFGDGTRLSIL.

The CDR3 DNA sequence: TGCGCCAGCAGTGACTCTCTGAAGTACGAGCAGTACTTC. It codes for CASSDSLKYEQYF. The chain carries TRBV10-2 and TRBJ2-7; D not certain. Germline V lookup: CDR1 WSHSY, CDR2 SAAADI. This CDR3 comprises 13 residues. V was cut by 3 bases and J by 4 bases, with 10 bases left in between.

The chain is built from TRBV5-5 and TRBJ2-7; D may be TRBD1 or TRBD2 (5 bases each). Trimming removed 5 bases at V and 0 bases at J, with 15 bases between. CDR3 length: 15 amino acids. The germline V gene has CDR1 SGHKS and CDR2 YYEKEE (reference sequence). CDR3 amino acids: CASSRRDASSYEQYF. The CDR3 nucleotides are TGTGCCAGCAGTCGCCGGGACGCCAGCTCCTACGAGCAGTACTTC.

This clone counts as medium-sized. Here the CDR3 reads CASSQTTGGRTYEQYF. In DNA form, the CDR3 reads TGTGCCAGCAGCCAAACGACCGGCGGTCGGACCTACGAGCAGTACTTC. The chain carries TRBV4-2 and TRBJ2-7; no clear D. The CDR3 contains 16 residues. Per the germline V gene, CDR1 is LGHNA and CDR2 is YNFKEQ. V shed 2 bases and J shed 2 bases, with 16 bases lying between them.

The rearrangement uses TRBV27 and TRBJ2-1; 11 nucleotides agree with TRBD1. The CDR3 contains 21 residues. Trimming at V came to 6 bases and at J to 3 bases, leaving 22 bases not matched to a gene. Germline loops: CDR1 MNHEY, CDR2 SMNVEV (reference sequence). The CDR3 protein is CASSQDRGLWGASDYYNEQFF. CDR3 coding DNA: TGTGCCAGCAGCCAGGACAGGGGGCTTTGGGGAGCTAGCGACTACTACAATGAGCAGTTCTTC.

This chain's CDR3 is CASSYQGWAFF. Written as DNA, the CDR3 is TGTGCCAGTAGTTACCAGGGGTGGGCTTTCTTT. The J gene is TRBJ1-1, the V gene TRBV19; D perhaps matches TRBD1 (6 bases). The germline gives CDR1 LNHDA, CDR2 SQIVND (reference sequence). The CDR3 is 11 amino acids. Trimming removed 5 bases at V and 11 bases at J, with 12 bases between.

This chain links TRBV2 with TRBJ1-1; 10 nucleotides line up with TRBD1. This CDR3 comprises 18 residues. Germline-derived CDR1 and CDR2 are SNHLY and FYNNEI. Trimming at V came to 0 bases and at J to 5 bases, leaving 12 bases not matched to a gene. In nucleotides, the CDR3 is TGTGCCAGCAGTGAAGCGGCCTTAAGACAGGGGGCAGGTACTGAAGCTTTCTTT. Translation gives CASSEAALRQGAGTEAFF.

This rearrangement joins TRBV9 to TRBJ1-4; no reliable D call. The CDR3 totals 13 residues. Trimming cost V 4 bases and J 8 bases, with 12 bases left between them. Germline loops: CDR1 SGDLS, CDR2 YYNGEE. This CDR3 reads CASSSDFSEKLFF. In DNA, the CDR3 is TGTGCCAGCAGCTCCGACTTTAGCGAAAAACTGTTTTTT.

This sequence joins TRBV5-6 and TRBJ2-6; no definite D call. The CDR3 covers 16 residues. Germline CDR1 SGHDT, CDR2 YYEEEE. V was trimmed by 0 bases and J by 0 bases, leaving 7 bases between them. The CDR3 DNA sequence: TGTGCCAGCAGCTTGGGCTGGCTCTCTGGGGCCAACGTCCTGACTTTC. Its translation is CASSLGWLSGANVLTF.

The chain is built from TRBV25-1 and TRBJ2-2; TRBD2 matches 8 bases. The ends lost 0 bases at V and 5 bases at J; junction bases unmatched: 8. The CDR3 is made up of 17 amino acids. In germline, CDR1 is MGHDK, CDR2 SYGVNS. The DNA of the CDR3 is TGTGCCAGCAGTGAATATCTCCTAGCGGGTAGGACCGGGGAGCTGTTTTTT. Its protein is CASSEYLLAGRTGELFF.

The chain combines TRBV28 with TRBJ1-3; D is undetermined. Germline V lookup: CDR1 MDHEN, CDR2 SYDVKM. This CDR3 is 14 amino acids long. Trimming left V 3 bases short and J 0 bases short, with 6 bases between. CDR3 nucleotides: TGTGCCAGCAGTTTGTACAACTCTGGAAACACCATATATTTT. This encodes CASSLYNSGNTIYF.

The chain combines TRBV28 with TRBJ2-7; maybe TRBD2 (7 bases). With 6 bases removed from V and 7 bases from J, the gap between germline ends came to 16 bases. The germline V gene encodes CDR1 MDHEN and CDR2 SYDVKM. The CDR3 extends over 13 amino acids. The CDR3 reads CASSLLGGGEQYF. For the CDR3, the DNA is TGTGCCAGCAGCCTACTAGGGGGGGGAGAGCAGTACTTC.

The rearrangement joins TRBV6-1 to TRBJ1-1; no firm D call. V lost 8 bases to trimming and J lost 5 bases, with 12 bases between them. CDR1 is MNHNS, CDR2 SASEGT, per germline. The CDR3 loop spans 12 amino acids. As DNA, the CDR3 is TGTGCCAGCGACTATCAGAGGACTGAAGCTTTCTTT. The encoded protein is CASDYQRTEAFF.

The chain uses TRBV18 and TRBJ2-2, with D unresolved. Germline V gives CDR1 KGHSH, CDR2 LQKENI. The CDR3 is 14 residues long. V was cut by 0 bases and J by 5 bases, with 7 bases left in between. CDR3 DNA sequence: TGTGCCAGCTCACCACCGATGGTAACCGGGGAGCTGTTTTTT. The encoded protein is CASSPPMVTGELFF.